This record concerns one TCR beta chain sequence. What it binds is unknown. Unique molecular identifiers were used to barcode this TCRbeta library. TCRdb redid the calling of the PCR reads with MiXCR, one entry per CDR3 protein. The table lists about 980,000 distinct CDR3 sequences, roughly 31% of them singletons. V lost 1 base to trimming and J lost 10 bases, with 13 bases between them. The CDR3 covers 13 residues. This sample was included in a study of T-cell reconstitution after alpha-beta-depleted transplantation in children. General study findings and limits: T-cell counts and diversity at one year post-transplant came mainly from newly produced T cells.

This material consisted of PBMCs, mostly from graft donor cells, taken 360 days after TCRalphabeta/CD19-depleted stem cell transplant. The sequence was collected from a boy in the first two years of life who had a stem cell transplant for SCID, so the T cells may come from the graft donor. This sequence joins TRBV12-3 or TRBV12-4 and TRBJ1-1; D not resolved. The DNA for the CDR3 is TGTGCCAGCAGTTTAGTAGGGATCGGTGGAGCTTTCTTT. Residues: CASSLVGIGGAFF.